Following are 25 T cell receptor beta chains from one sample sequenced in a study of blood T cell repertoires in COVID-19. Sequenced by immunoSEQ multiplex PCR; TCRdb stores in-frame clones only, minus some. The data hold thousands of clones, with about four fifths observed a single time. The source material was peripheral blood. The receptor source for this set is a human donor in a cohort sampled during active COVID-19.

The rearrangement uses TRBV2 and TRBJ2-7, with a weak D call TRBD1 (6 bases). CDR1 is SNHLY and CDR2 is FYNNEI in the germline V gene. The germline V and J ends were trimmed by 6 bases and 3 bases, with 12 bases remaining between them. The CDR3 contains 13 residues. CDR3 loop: CASSARDIYEQYF. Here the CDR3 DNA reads TGTGCCAGCAGCGCCCGGGACATCTACGAGCAGTACTTC.

The CDR3 here is CASSLSGRANEQFF. CDR3 DNA: TGTGCCAGCAGTTTATCCGGGAGGGCGAACGAGCAGTTCTTC. V gene TRBV27 combines with J gene TRBJ2-1; the match to TRBD2 covers 8 bases. This CDR3 is 14 amino acids long. V dropped 0 bases and J dropped 10; count of bases not matched to a gene: 5. Germline V lookup: CDR1 MNHEY, CDR2 SMNVEV (reference sequence).

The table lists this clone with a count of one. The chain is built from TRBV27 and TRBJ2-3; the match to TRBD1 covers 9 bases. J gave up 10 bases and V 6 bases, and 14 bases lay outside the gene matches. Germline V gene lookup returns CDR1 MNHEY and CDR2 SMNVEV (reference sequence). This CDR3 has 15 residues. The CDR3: CASSPGQGLPTSQYF. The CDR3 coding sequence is TGTGCCAGCAGCCCGGGACAGGGTCTACCCACTTCGCAGTATTTT.

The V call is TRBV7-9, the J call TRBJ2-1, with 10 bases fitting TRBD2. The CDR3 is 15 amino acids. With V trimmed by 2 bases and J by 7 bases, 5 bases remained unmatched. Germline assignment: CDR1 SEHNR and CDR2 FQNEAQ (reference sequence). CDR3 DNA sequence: TGTGCCAGCAGCTTAATAGCGGGGGGTACGAATGAGCAGTTCTTC. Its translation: CASSLIAGGTNEQFF.

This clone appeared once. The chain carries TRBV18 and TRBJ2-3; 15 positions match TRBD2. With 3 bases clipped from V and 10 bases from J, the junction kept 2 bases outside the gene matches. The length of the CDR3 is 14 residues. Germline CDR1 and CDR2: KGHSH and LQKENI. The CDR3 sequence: CASSPGLAGGAQYF. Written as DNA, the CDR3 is TGTGCCAGCTCACCGGGACTAGCGGGAGGTGCGCAGTATTTT.

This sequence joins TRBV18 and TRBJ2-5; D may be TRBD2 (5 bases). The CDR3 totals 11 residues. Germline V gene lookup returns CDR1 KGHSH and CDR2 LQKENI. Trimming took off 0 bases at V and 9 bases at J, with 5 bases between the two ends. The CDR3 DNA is TGTGCCAGCTCACCACCCGGGGCCCAGTACTTC. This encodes CASSPPGAQYF.

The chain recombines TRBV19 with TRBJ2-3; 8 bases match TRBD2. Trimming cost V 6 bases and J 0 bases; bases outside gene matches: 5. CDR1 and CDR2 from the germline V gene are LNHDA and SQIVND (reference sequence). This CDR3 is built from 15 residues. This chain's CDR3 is CASRLTSASTDTQYF. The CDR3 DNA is TGTGCCAGTAGACTGACTAGCGCAAGCACAGATACGCAGTATTTT. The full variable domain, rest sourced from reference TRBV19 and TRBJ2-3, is DGGITQSPKYLFRKEGQNVTLSCEQNLNHDAMYWYRQDPGQGLRLIYYSQIVNDFQKGDIAEGYSVSREKKESFPLTVTSAQKNPTAFYLCASRLTSASTDTQYFGPGTRLTVL.

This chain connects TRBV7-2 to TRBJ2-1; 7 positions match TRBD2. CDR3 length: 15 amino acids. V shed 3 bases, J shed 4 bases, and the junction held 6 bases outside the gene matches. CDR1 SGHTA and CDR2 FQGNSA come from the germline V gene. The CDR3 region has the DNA TGTGCCAGCAGCTTTGGGGCTAGCGGATACAATGAGCAGTTCTTC. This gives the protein CASSFGASGYNEQFF.

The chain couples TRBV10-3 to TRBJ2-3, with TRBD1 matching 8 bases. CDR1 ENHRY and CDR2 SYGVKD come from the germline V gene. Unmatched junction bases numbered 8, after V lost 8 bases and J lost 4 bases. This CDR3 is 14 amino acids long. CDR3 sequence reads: CAISQTGGADTQYF. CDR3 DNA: TGTGCCATCTCGCAAACAGGGGGAGCAGATACGCAGTATTTT.

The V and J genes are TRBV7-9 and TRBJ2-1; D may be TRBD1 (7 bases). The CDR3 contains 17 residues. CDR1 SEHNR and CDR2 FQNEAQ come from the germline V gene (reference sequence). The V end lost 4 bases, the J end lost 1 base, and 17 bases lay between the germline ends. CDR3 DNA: TGTGCCAGCAGCTCCCGCAGGGGGGCGGGTTCCTACAATGAGCAGTTCTTC. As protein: CASSSRRGAGSYNEQFF.

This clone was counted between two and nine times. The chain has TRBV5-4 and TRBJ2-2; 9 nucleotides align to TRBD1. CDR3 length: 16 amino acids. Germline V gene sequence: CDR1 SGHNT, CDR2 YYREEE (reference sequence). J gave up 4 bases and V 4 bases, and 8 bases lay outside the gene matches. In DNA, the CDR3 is TGTGCCAGCAGCCATTCCGGGACAGGGAGCACCGGGGAGCTGTTTTTT. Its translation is CASSHSGTGSTGELFF.

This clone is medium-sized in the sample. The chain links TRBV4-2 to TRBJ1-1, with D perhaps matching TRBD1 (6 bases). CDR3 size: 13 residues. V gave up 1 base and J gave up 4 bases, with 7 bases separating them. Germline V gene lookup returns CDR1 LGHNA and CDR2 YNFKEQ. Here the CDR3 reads CASSQAGVTEAFF. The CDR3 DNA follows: TGTGCCAGCAGCCAAGCAGGGGTCACTGAAGCTTTCTTT.

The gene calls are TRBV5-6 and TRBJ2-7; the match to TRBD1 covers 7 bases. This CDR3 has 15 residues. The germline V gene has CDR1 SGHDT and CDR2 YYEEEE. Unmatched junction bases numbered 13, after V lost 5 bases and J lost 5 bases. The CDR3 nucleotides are TGTGCCAGCAGAAACGAAGAGACAGGGCGGGACGAGCAGTACTTC. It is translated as CASRNEETGRDEQYF.

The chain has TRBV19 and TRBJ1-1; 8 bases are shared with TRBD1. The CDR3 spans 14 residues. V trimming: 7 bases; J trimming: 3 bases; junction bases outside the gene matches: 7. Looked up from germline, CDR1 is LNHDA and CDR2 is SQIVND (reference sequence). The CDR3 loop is CASTAGGFDTEAFF. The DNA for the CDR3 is TGTGCCAGTACTGCAGGGGGCTTTGACACTGAAGCTTTCTTT.

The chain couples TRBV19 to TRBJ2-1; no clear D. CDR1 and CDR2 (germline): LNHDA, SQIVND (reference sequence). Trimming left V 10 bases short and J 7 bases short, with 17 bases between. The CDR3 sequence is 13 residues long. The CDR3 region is CATPDEVENEQFF. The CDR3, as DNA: TGTGCCACCCCAGACGAGGTTGAAAATGAGCAGTTCTTC.

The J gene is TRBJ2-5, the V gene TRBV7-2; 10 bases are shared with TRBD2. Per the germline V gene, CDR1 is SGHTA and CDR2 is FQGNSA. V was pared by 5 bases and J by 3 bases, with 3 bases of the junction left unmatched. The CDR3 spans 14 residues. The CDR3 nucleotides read TGTGCCAGCAGCCCTAGCGGGGGTAAAGAGACCCAGTACTTC. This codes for CASSPSGGKETQYF.

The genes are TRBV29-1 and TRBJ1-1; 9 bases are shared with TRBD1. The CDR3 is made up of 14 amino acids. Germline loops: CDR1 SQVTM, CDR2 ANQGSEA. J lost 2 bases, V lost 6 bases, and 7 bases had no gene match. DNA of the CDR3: TGCAGCGTACGAAGGGACAGGGTAAACACTGAAGCTTTCTTT. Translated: CSVRRDRVNTEAFF.

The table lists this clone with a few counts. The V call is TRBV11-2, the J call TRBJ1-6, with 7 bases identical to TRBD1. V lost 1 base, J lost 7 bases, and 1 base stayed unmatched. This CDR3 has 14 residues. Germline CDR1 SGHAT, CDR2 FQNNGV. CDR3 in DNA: TGTGCCAGCAGCTTAGTACAGGGGAATTCACCCCTCCACTTT. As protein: CASSLVQGNSPLHF.

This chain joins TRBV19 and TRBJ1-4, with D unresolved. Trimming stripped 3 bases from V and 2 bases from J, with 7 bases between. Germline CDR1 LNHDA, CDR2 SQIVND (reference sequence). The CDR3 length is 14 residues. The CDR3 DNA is TGTGCCAGTAGTATTCAACAGACTAATGAAAAACTGTTTTTT. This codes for CASSIQQTNEKLFF. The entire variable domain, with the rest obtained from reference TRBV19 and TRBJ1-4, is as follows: DGGITQSPKYLFRKEGQNVTLSCEQNLNHDAMYWYRQDPGQGLRLIYYSQIVNDFQKGDIAEGYSVSREKKESFPLTVTSAQKNPTAFYLCASSIQQTNEKLFFGSGTQLSVL.

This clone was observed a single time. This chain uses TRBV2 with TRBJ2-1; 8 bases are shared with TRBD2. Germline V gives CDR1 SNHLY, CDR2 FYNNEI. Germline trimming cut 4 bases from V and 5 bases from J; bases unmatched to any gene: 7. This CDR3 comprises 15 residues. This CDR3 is CASSGRGAIDNEQFF. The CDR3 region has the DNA TGTGCCAGCAGTGGGCGGGGGGCTATTGACAATGAGCAGTTCTTC.

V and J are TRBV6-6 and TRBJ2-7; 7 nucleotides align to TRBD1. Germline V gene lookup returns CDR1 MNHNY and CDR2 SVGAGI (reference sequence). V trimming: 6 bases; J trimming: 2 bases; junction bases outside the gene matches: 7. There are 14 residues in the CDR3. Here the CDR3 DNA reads TGTGCCAGCAGCGCCCGAGGGGGCGCCTACGAGCAGTACGTC. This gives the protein CASSARGGAYEQYV.

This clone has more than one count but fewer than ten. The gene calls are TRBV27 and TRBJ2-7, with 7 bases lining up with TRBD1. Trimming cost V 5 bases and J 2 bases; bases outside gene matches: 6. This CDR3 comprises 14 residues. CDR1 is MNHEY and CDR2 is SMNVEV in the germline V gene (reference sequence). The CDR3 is CASSHGTAAYEQYF. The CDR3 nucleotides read TGTGCCAGCAGTCACGGGACAGCTGCCTACGAGCAGTACTTC.

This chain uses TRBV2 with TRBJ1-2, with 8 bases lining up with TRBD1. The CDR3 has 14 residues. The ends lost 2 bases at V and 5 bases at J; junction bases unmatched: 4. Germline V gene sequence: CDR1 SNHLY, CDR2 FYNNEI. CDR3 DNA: TGTGCCAGCAGTGAAACAGGGGGTCTGTATGGCTACACCTTC. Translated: CASSETGGLYGYTF.

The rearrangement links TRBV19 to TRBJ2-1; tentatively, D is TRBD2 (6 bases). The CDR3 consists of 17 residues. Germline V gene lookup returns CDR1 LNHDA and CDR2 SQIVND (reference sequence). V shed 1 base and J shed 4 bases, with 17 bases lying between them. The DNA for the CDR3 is TGTGCCAGTAGTATAGGAGTAGCAGGAGGGCCTTACAATGAGCAGTTCTTC. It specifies CASSIGVAGGPYNEQFF.

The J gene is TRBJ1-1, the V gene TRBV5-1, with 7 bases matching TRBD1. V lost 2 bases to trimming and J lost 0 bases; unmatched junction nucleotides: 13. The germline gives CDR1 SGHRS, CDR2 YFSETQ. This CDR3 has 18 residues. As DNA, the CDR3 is TGCGCCAGCAGCTTTTTAGACAGGGCCACCAGAATGAACACTGAAGCTTTCTTT. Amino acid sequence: CASSFLDRATRMNTEAFF. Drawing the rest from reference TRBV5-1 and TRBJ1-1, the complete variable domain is KAGVTQTPRYLIKTRGQQVTLSCSPISGHRSVSWYQQTPGQGLQFLFEYFSETQRNKGNFPGRFSGRQFSNSRSEMNVSTLELGDSALYLCASSFLDRATRMNTEAFFGQGTRLTVV.